These 8 T cell receptor beta chains came from one sample sequenced in a study of blood T cell repertoires in COVID-19 (dated by TCRdb to 2020 to 2021). The method was the immunoSEQ multiplex PCR assay. TCRdb provides this immuneACCESS table in a form limited to in-frame rearrangements. Some clones are lacking; in checked studies, under half of them reflect an unresolved V gene, and why the rest are absent is not known. The sample records tens of thousands of clones, roughly 89% of which are singletons. Together, the top ten hold approximately 20% of the sample. Sequences were obtained from peripheral blood. Receptors were obtained from a man between 65 and 85 years old with active COVID-19.

The V and J genes are TRBV7-9 and TRBJ2-2; TRBD1 matches at 10 bases. From germline, CDR1 is SEHNR and CDR2 FQNEAQ (reference sequence). CDR3 size: 16 residues. With 5 bases clipped from V and 5 bases from J, the junction kept 8 bases outside the gene matches. CDR3 sequence reads: CASSSPPGQGTGELFF. The CDR3 DNA is TGTGCCAGCAGCAGCCCCCCGGGACAGGGGACCGGGGAGCTGTTTTTT.

The J gene is TRBJ2-2, the V gene TRBV7-8, with D perhaps matching TRBD1 (6 bases). Germline-derived CDR1 and CDR2 are SGHVS and FQNEAQ. The CDR3 is 19 amino acids. Trimming cost V 5 bases and J 4 bases, with 26 bases left between them. The CDR3 is CASSPTLQGFGTSTGELFF. Here the CDR3 DNA reads TGTGCCAGCAGCCCCACCCTACAGGGTTTTGGGACAAGCACCGGGGAGCTGTTTTTT.

The chain combines TRBV7-6 with TRBJ2-2, with 8 bases that match TRBD2. Per the germline V gene, CDR1 is SGHVS and CDR2 is FNYEAQ. V lost 5 bases, J lost 6 bases, and 14 bases stayed unmatched. The CDR3 contains 17 residues. The CDR3 bases are TGTGCCAGCAGCACCTACCCCCAGCGGGAGAATCCCGGGGAGCTGTTTTTT. Protein product: CASSTYPQRENPGELFF. Full variable domain (rest looked up from reference TRBV7-6 and TRBJ2-2): GAGVSQSPRYKVTKRGQDVALRCDPISGHVSLYWYRQALGQGPEFLTYFNYEAQQDKSGLPNDRFSAERPEGSISTLTIQRTEQRDSAMYRCASSTYPQRENPGELFFGEGSRLTVL.

V and J are TRBV10-1 and TRBJ2-3, with 13 bases identical to TRBD2. V trimming: 9 bases; J trimming: 4 bases; junction bases outside the gene matches: 16. Germline V gene data show CDR1 as WNHNN and CDR2 as SYGVQD (reference sequence). The CDR3 has 18 amino acids. In nucleotides, the CDR3 is TGCGCCAGACCGGGACTAGCGGGGTTGGGGACGGGCTCAGATACGCAGTATTTT. It yields the protein CARPGLAGLGTGSDTQYF.

This sequence joins TRBV5-4 and TRBJ2-5; 11 bases are a match to TRBD1. CDR1 is SGHNT and CDR2 is YYREEE in the germline V gene (reference sequence). CDR3 length: 16 residues. The J segment lost 5 bases and the V segment lost 4 bases, leaving 10 bases of the junction unmatched. The CDR3 region is CASSGGTGGLGETQYF. The CDR3 DNA follows: TGTGCCAGCAGCGGAGGGACAGGGGGTCTGGGGGAGACCCAGTACTTC. The whole variable domain, filled in from reference TRBV5-4 and TRBJ2-5, reads ETGVTQSPTHLIKTRGQQVTLRCSSQSGHNTVSWYQQALGQGPQFIFQYYREEENGRGNFPPRFSGLQFPNYSSELNVNALELDDSALYLCASSGGTGGLGETQYFGPGTRLLVL.

This clone came up a few times. The V call is TRBV13, the J call TRBJ2-7, with TRBD2 matching 12 bases. The germline V gene encodes CDR1 PRHDT and CDR2 FYEKMQ (reference sequence). The junction had 6 bases not matched to a gene; V was cut back by 3 bases and J by 3 bases. The CDR3 is 16 residues long. CDR3 sequence reads: CASSFFATSGSYEQYF. In DNA form, the CDR3 reads TGTGCCAGCAGCTTCTTTGCGACTAGCGGGAGCTACGAGCAGTACTTC.

This clone turned up a few times. The chain uses TRBV6-5 and TRBJ1-5, with TRBD1 matching 8 bases. CDR1 and CDR2 (germline): MNHEY, SVGAGI. V lost 5 bases to trimming and J lost 4 bases; unmatched junction nucleotides: 7. The CDR3 totals 15 residues. DNA for the CDR3: TGTGCCAGCAGTCGGGCGGACAGGGTGAATCAGCCCCAGCATTTT. This sequence encodes CASSRADRVNQPQHF.

The V and J genes are TRBV5-4 and TRBJ1-1; no definite D call. The CDR3 runs to 14 residues. V was clipped by 4 bases and J by 3 bases, with 13 bases between them. From germline, CDR1 is SGHNT and CDR2 YYREEE (reference sequence). The CDR3 region has the DNA TGTGCCAGCAGCGTTACAATAATGGACACTGAAGCTTTCTTT. This sequence encodes CASSVTIMDTEAFF.